Below are 15 T cell receptor beta chains sequenced from a single sample in a study of cytomegalovirus exposure and HLA in healthy donors. Vbeta (60) and Jbeta (13) primers were used in the PCR. Measured with immunoSEQ multiplex PCR; TCRdb has only the in-frame clones, and not every one. The sample lists about 70,000 clones, around 62% occurring once. The specimen was PBMCs. These receptors all come from a man aged 40-49 years in good health and CMV-seropositive.

The sample holds a few counts of this clone. The V gene is TRBV9, the J gene TRBJ2-7; a possible D gene is TRBD2 (5 bases). The ends were cut back, 4 bases at V and 5 bases at J, with 16 bases in the middle. Germline V gives CDR1 SGDLS, CDR2 YYNGEE. The CDR3 totals 14 residues. CDR3 sequence: CASSPRTGIDEQYF. CDR3 coding DNA: TGTGCCAGCAGCCCCAGGACGGGAATAGACGAGCAGTACTTC.

This clone came up a few times. This rearrangement joins TRBV5-1 to TRBJ2-5; 14 bases fit TRBD2. Trimming took 4 bases from V and 5 from J; bases not matched to a gene: 16. Germline CDR1 is SGHRS and CDR2 is YFSETQ. The CDR3 extends over 19 amino acids. CDR3 protein: CASSQDGTSGGARRETQYF. CDR3 nucleotide sequence: TGCGCCAGCAGCCAGGATGGGACTAGCGGGGGAGCCAGACGGGAGACCCAGTACTTC.

A note on this clone: Other nucleotide sequences from this sample produce the same CDR3. The chain is built from TRBV5-1 and TRBJ2-2, with D perhaps TRBD1 (6 bases). Germline CDR1 and CDR2: SGHRS and YFSETQ. This CDR3 comprises 13 residues. V gave up 8 bases and J gave up 4 bases, with 12 bases separating them. The CDR3 loop reads CASREGGTGELFF. CDR3 nucleotide sequence: TGCGCCAGTAGAGAAGGGGGCACCGGGGAGCTGTTTTTT.

The rearrangement links TRBV4-1 to TRBJ2-1, with D uncertain. This CDR3 contains 13 residues. CDR1 and CDR2 from the germline V gene are MGHRA and YSYEKL. The V gene lost 3 bases and the J gene lost 10 bases, with 13 bases spanning the gap. In nucleotides, the CDR3 is TGCGCCAGCAGCCACCAAATCCTCGGGGAGCAGTTCTTC. Its protein is CASSHQILGEQFF.

The V and J genes are TRBV19 and TRBJ1-3; no definite D call. This CDR3 has 14 residues. The ends were cut back, 7 bases at V and 0 bases at J, with 10 bases in the middle. The germline gives CDR1 LNHDA, CDR2 SQIVND (reference sequence). The CDR3 spells CASKTGLSGNTIYF. The CDR3, as DNA: TGTGCCAGTAAAACGGGTCTCTCTGGAAACACCATATATTTT.

This clone was observed a few times. The chain has TRBV29-1 and TRBJ1-1, with D possibly matching TRBD1 (5 bases). This CDR3 spans 14 amino acids. Between the trimmed V and J ends, which lost 5 bases and 1 base, there was a span of 14 bases. Germline V CDR1 and CDR2: SQVTM, ANQGSEA. The CDR3 DNA follows: TGCAGCGTTCATAGAGGAGGGACGAACACTGAAGCTTTCTTT. This sequence encodes CSVHRGGTNTEAFF.

Comment on this clone: The identical CDR3 is also encoded by other nucleotide sequences in the sample. The rearrangement links TRBV14 to TRBJ2-1; 8 nucleotides agree with TRBD2. Germline V gene sequence: CDR1 SGHDN, CDR2 FVKESK. Losses at the gene ends were 0 bases for V and 7 bases for J; bases not matched to a gene: 8. The CDR3 spans 16 residues. CDR3 in amino acids: CASSQDLGLAQNEQFF. CDR3 bases: TGTGCCAGCAGCCAAGATCTAGGACTAGCTCAGAATGAGCAGTTCTTC.

This clone was seen at least ten times. The chain links TRBV10-3 to TRBJ2-1; no definite D call. Between the trimmed V and J ends, which lost 6 bases and 7 bases, there was a span of 10 bases. Germline CDR1 ENHRY, CDR2 SYGVKD. The CDR3 consists of 12 residues. In DNA form, the CDR3 reads TGTGCCATCAGCCTAGAAGTGAATGAGCAGTTCTTC. This sequence encodes CAISLEVNEQFF.

This clone was detected only once. The V gene is TRBV4-3, the J gene TRBJ1-4, with no clear D. This CDR3 comprises 15 residues. Looked up from germline, CDR1 is LGHNA and CDR2 is YSLEER. Trimming took off 0 bases at V and 8 bases at J, with 13 bases between the two ends. This CDR3 is CASSQDVSGSEKLFF. CDR3 sequence (DNA): TGCGCCAGCAGCCAAGATGTCTCGGGGAGCGAAAAACTGTTTTTT.

The V call is TRBV7-2, the J call TRBJ2-2; 8 positions agree with TRBD2. This CDR3 contains 15 residues. V shed 7 bases, J shed 7 bases, and the junction held 11 bases outside the gene matches. The germline gives CDR1 SGHTA, CDR2 FQGNSA. CDR3 in DNA: TGTGCCAGCACCCCCGGGGGGGCCATTCACGGGGAGCTGTTTTTT. Its translation: CASTPGGAIHGELFF.

This clone has only a few counts. The chain recombines TRBV11-2 with TRBJ2-7; D remains ambiguous. Between the trimmed V and J ends, which lost 5 bases and 1 base, there was a span of 18 bases. There are 16 residues in the CDR3. Germline V gene data show CDR1 as SGHAT and CDR2 as FQNNGV. CDR3 sequence (DNA): TGTGCCAGCAGCCCCTTAATGTTGGGCAGTTCCTACGAGCAGTACTTC. Its translation: CASSPLMLGSSYEQYF.

The chain uses TRBV7-6 and TRBJ2-7; 13 positions agree with TRBD2. Germline V CDR1 and CDR2: SGHVS, FNYEAQ. J lost 5 bases, V lost 1 base, and 11 bases had no gene match. The CDR3 is 18 amino acids. The CDR3, as DNA: TGTGCCAGCAGCTTAGTAGAGACTAGCGGGGGGCTTCTCCACGAGCAGTACTTC. It codes for CASSLVETSGGLLHEQYF.

CDR3 nucleotides: TGTGCCAGCAATATAAAGTACGGGTTGAACACTGAAGCTTTCTTT. Translating it yields CASNIKYGLNTEAFF. The chain is built from TRBV5-6 and TRBJ1-1, with D uncertain. Trimming removed 6 bases from V and 0 bases from J, with 15 bases in between. Germline V gene sequence: CDR1 SGHDT, CDR2 YYEEEE. The CDR3 spans 15 residues.

The rearrangement uses TRBV6-6 and TRBJ2-5, with 7 bases aligning to TRBD1. The CDR3 is 16 residues long. Germline V gene lookup returns CDR1 MNHNY and CDR2 SVGAGI (reference sequence). V dropped 6 bases and J dropped 5; count of bases not matched to a gene: 15. The CDR3 loop is CASRTPLDRAGETQYF. The CDR3 nucleotides read TGTGCCAGCAGAACCCCTCTCGACAGGGCGGGCGAGACCCAGTACTTC.

This clone was seen more than once but under ten times. This chain joins TRBV6-5 and TRBJ2-1, with a weak D call TRBD2 (5 bases). The V end was cut by 0 bases, the J end by 10 bases, with 16 bases between. The CDR3 consists of 15 residues. Germline lookup yields CDR1 MNHEY and CDR2 SVGAGI. DNA for the CDR3: TGTGCCAGCAGTTACTCAGCTCCACGTCCGGGGGAGCAGTTCTTC. This sequence encodes CASSYSAPRPGEQFF.